This T cell receptor beta chain stems from a study of identical twins (dated by TCRdb to the mid-2010s). General notes on the study: To test whether fetal clonotypes persist, the study used deep sequencing on TCR alpha and beta repertoires from monozygotic twins, unrelated adults of various ages, and cord blood. To rule out contamination, replicate twin experiments were performed at different times with different library preparation protocols.

The germline V gene encodes CDR1 MNHNS and CDR2 SASEGT. The CDR3 holds 14 amino acids from the cysteine to the phenylalanine. Only the CDR3 DNA is retained, 42 bases long and in frame from the first base. V is pared back by 4 bases and J by 10 bases, with 17 bases lying between the germline termini. All donors were healthy Caucasians. Three pairs of female monozygotic twins, all aged roughly 18 to 29 years, made up the twin cohort. Positive isolation kits from Invitrogen were used to isolate the CD4+ and CD8+ T cell populations. Results and caveats for the whole study, not just this receptor: Zero-insertion analyses could be partly confounded by invariant T cells such as MAIT and iNKT, though diverse VJ usage argued against such confounding for most clonotypes. Fewer insertions were carried by abundant cord blood beta clonotypes; a weaker similar trend was observed in young adult naive repertoires, while no such trend was observed in memory repertoires. In monozygotic twins, recombination models systematically underestimated out-of-frame TCR alpha sharing, but the models matched the sharing seen between unrelated individuals. Compared with coincidental sharing between unrelated individuals, out-of-frame TCR alpha sequences shared between twins showed an excess of sequences with low generation probability. In beta out-of-frame sequences, excess twin sharing was weaker, because having fewer shared sequences lowered the signal-to-noise ratio. Conclusions relied on cross-sectional statistical analysis, since the same donors could not be followed over many years.

This clonotype turned up a few times. Its antigen is currently not known. Qualities for individual bases were not recorded, and no much larger clone is one base off. Libraries came from 5' RACE. The instrument was an Illumina HiSeq 2000. A universal primer binding site was introduced by template switching, and a unique molecular identifier was present in the final cDNA, enabling accurate counting of TCR cDNA molecules. First-strand cDNA for TCR alpha and beta chains was synthesized from specific primers in the conserved constant-segment region. To control for contamination, every cDNA library was double barcoded, receiving both a SMART-Mk sample barcode and Illumina barcodes. TruSeq adapter sequences and Illumina sample barcodes were added in two successive PCR steps. The Illumina HiSeq platform was used with custom primers to sequence TCR alpha and beta cDNA libraries. Per the original workflow: MiGEC processed the raw reads to extract unique molecular identifiers, while MiXCR was used to determine the CDR3 positions. Recombination models were inferred per individual with the repgenHMM and IGoR tools using an EM algorithm. The analysis of shared clonotypes was done with the tcR package in R, with sharing normalized by the product of cloneset sizes. To study raw recombination without the effects of thymic and clonal selection, out-of-frame nonproductive sequences were analyzed. The public reads were reprocessed in TCRdb via fastp at Q25 and MiXCR, keeping in-frame beta chains. Each entry merges the rows of one CDR3 protein and shows their most common DNA and genes. In this record, the V and J calls reflect TCRdb's handling and not the investigators' own analysis. The sample has some 500,000 distinct CDR3 sequences on record, approximately 14% of them singletons. The ten largest clones take up more than 0.5% of the sample.

These records were also assigned to another study, of yellow fever vaccine responses in identical twins. Reported in the second study: According to the authors, the vaccine-induced T cell response in identical twins seemed to be partly convergent and partly specific to each individual. The study precisely tracked vaccine-responding T cell clones in identical twins.

The material sequenced was CD4+ T cells sorted from blood. This chain is built from TRBV6-1 and TRBJ2-1; the D gene is possibly TRBD1 or TRBD2, each agreeing over 5 bases. The origin of this receptor is a woman between 18 and 30 years old in good health. The DNA is TGTGCCAGCAGTGGAGGGGCAGGCTCGGGGGAGCAGTTCTTC. It translates as CASSGGAGSGEQFF.